These 10 T cell receptor beta chains were sequenced from one sample in a study of monozygotic twins with inflammatory bowel disease. TCRdb re-called the 5' RACE reads; every CDR3 protein appears as one record, without DNA. In total, the table holds about 300,000 distinct CDR3 sequences. Sequencing was carried out using blood. Every receptor here comes from a human donor with ulcerative colitis or Crohn's disease, or a healthy co-twin of an affected twin (not recorded which).

This chain uses TRBV6-1 with TRBJ1-5. In germline, CDR1 is MNHNS, CDR2 SASEGT. This CDR3 has 14 amino acids. CDR3 region: CASSPFVSNQPQHF.

The chain links TRBV12-3 or TRBV12-4 to TRBJ2-7; there is no DNA to check the TCRdb D call of TRBD1. The CDR3 has 12 amino acids. CDR3 in amino acids: CASSLLTDEQYF.

The V and J genes are TRBV7-8 and TRBJ1-1; the TCRdb call, TRBD1, lacks DNA for checking. The CDR3 is made up of 14 amino acids. In germline, CDR1 is SGHVS, CDR2 FQNEAQ. CDR3 protein: CASSLGTGETEAFF.

The chain recombines TRBV10-3 with TRBJ1-1; there is no DNA to check the TCRdb D call of TRBD1. Germline CDR1 ENHRY, CDR2 SYGVKD. The CDR3 covers 14 residues. The CDR3 reads CAIKGAGGNTEAFF.

The CDR3 reads CSARVGQYSPLHF. V and J are TRBV20-1 and TRBJ1-6; TCRdb's D gene call, TRBD1, goes unchecked for lack of DNA. Germline V CDR1 and CDR2: DFQATT, SNEGSKA (reference sequence). This CDR3 contains 13 residues.

The J gene is TRBJ2-5, the V gene TRBV5-1; TCRdb's D call, TRBD2, is unchecked because there is no DNA. Germline V lookup: CDR1 SGHRS, CDR2 YFSETQ. The CDR3 is 15 residues long. This chain's CDR3 is CASSLTSGRWETQYF.

The gene calls are TRBV28 and TRBJ2-6; TCRdb proposes TRBD1, but this gene call is untestable without DNA. The CDR3 is 17 residues long. From germline, CDR1 is MDHEN and CDR2 SYDVKM. The chain's CDR3 is CASSSLTALSGANVLTF.

The V and J genes are TRBV7-8 and TRBJ2-7. The CDR3 has 16 amino acids. Germline-derived CDR1 and CDR2 are SGHVS and FQNEAQ. CDR3 sequence: CASSLVGSLISYEQYF.

J is TRBJ2-2 and V is TRBV6-1; without DNA, the TCRdb call of TRBD1 cannot be checked. The CDR3 is made up of 15 amino acids. CDR1 is MNHNS and CDR2 is SASEGT in the germline V gene. This CDR3 reads CASSPRTGVSGELFF.

The chain links TRBV7-8 to TRBJ2-5. This CDR3 spans 14 amino acids. CDR1 and CDR2 (germline): SGHVS, FQNEAQ. CDR3 amino acids: CASSSWTFQETQYF.